This TCR beta chain was sequenced for a study of CD8 T cells in Susac syndrome. V was trimmed by 5 bases and J by 5 bases, leaving 15 bases between them. Germline V CDR1 and CDR2: KGHSH, LQKENI. The CDR3 loop spans 14 amino acids. TCR beta was sequenced from blood CD8+ and CD4+ T cells. Recently defined diagnostic criteria for definite or probable disease were fulfilled by Susac syndrome patients. Negative isolation was used for CD8+ and CD4+ T cells and FACS enrichment for TEMRA cells. Reverse transcription of about 0.5 to 1 ug RNA was performed with random hexamers. immunoSEQ multiplex PCR amplified TCR beta CDR3 across 54 Vbeta, 13 Jbeta. TCRdb recomputed calls from the immunoSEQ multiplex PCR reads with MiXCR, one row per CDR3 protein. This table has roughly 150,000 distinct CDR3 sequences, approximately 96% appearing once.

Sequencing was carried out using CD4+ T cells from PBMCs. The sequence came from a human donor with Susac syndrome. This sequence joins TRBV18 and TRBJ2-5, with D unresolved. As DNA, the CDR3 is TGTGCCAGCTCAGCCTCCCCGACAACGGAGACCCAGTACTTC. Its protein product is CASSASPTTETQYF.